The source of this T cell receptor (beta chain) is a study of patients and donors after allogeneic stem cell transplantation. TCRdb analysed the RT-PCR reads with MiXCR anew, one entry per CDR3 protein. The profile covers tens of thousands of distinct CDR3 sequences, with 40% to 60% appearing a single time and about 64% taken by the ten largest. This receptor was identified in a human donor who was either an allogeneic HSCT recipient or a stem cell or donor lymphocyte infusion donor (not recorded which). It is not recorded whose cells these are; they may come from a transplant donor. The sequenced material came from blood, either unsorted or a sorted T cell fraction (not recorded which).

The CDR3 DNA reads as TGTGCCAGCAGTTTAAGGTTGACTAGCAATCAGCCCCAGCATTTT. Its protein is CASSLRLTSNQPQHF. The chain combines TRBV12-3 or TRBV12-4 with TRBJ1-5; no firm D call. The CDR3 sequence is 15 residues long. The germline V and J ends were trimmed by 2 bases and 0 bases, with 8 bases remaining between them.